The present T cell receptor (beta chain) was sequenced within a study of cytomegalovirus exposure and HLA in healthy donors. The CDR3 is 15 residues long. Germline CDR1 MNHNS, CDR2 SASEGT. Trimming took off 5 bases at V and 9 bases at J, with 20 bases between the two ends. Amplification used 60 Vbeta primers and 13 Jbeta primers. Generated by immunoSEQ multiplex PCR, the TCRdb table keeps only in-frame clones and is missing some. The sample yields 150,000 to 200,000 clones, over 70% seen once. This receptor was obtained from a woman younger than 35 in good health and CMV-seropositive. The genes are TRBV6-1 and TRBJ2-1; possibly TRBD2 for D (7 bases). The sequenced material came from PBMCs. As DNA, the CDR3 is TGTGCCAGCAGTCAAGAAGGGGGGGGGCCAGGTGAGCAGTTCTTC. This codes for CASSQEGGGPGEQFF.